This T cell receptor (beta chain) was identified in a study of T cells in Graves' hyperthyroidism and ophthalmopathy. The table lists this clonotype with many counts. What it binds is unknown. The study enrolled patients aged 18 to 65 with newly diagnosed hyperthyroidism of under 2 months' duration. Clinical symptoms, serum thyroxine, TRAb, thyroid ultrasound and orbital computed tomography informed diagnoses. First hyperthyroidism diagnosis is when the blood sample was obtained, before any ophthalmopathy symptoms. With 3 bases clipped from V and 1 base from J, the junction kept 4 bases outside the gene matches. CDR1 and CDR2 (germline): SGHRS, YFSETQ. CDR3 length: 15 amino acids. Study observations and caveats: Blood shared most expanded thyroid clonotypes above 0.001.

Template material for amplifying TCR beta CDR3 regions consisted of RNA transcripts. Initially, a first-round RT-PCR of the TCR CDR3 employed the HTBI primer set. Using its own MiXCR run on the multiplex PCR reads, TCRdb lists one record per CDR3 protein. This sample has about 290,000 distinct CDR3 sequences, with 13% found just once. This receptor was taken from a woman in her twenties or thirties with Graves' hyperthyroidism that later progressed to Graves' ophthalmopathy. Sequencing input: blood. The chain uses TRBV5-1 and TRBJ2-3; 8 positions match TRBD1. CDR3 in DNA: TGCGCCAGCAGCTCGACAGGGGACGGCACAGATACGCAGTATTTT. Translation gives CASSSTGDGTDTQYF.